This TCR beta chain was captured in a study of Ad26.COV2.S vaccination and SARS-CoV-2 variants. Study-wide context: The authors gave Ad26.COV2.S intramuscularly, either once or twice 56 days apart.

V lost 3 bases and J lost 8; bases outside the gene matches: 3. In germline, CDR1 is MNHEY, CDR2 SMNVEV (reference sequence). The CDR3 runs 13 residues. Points from the study as a whole: Spike-specific TCR breadth in vaccine recipients exceeded that seen in placebo recipients.

Method: immunoSEQ multiplex PCR; TCRdb's copy keeps in-frame clones and lacks some. The sample comprises 250,000 or so clones, roughly nine tenths of which are singletons, and roughly 3% rests with the top ten. The sample's treatment: approximately 18 received Ad26.COV2.S at low or high dose, single or two shots; about 5 received placebo; per-sample allocation not given. Sampling was performed 63 days after the first vaccine or placebo injection. In Boston, an adult donor aged 18-55 years took part. Vaccination employed an Ad26 vector expressing the Wuhan-strain SARS-CoV-2 spike. Note on this clone: Its antigen is undetermined.

The chain carries TRBV27 and TRBJ2-1, with 8 bases matching TRBD2. This TCR was sampled from a person aged 18-65 years who received the Ad26.COV2.S COVID-19 vaccine or a placebo. The starting material was peripheral blood, obtained in a trial of Ad26.COV2.S vaccine versus placebo. CDR3: CASSFREGDEQFF. The CDR3 nucleotides are TGTGCCAGCAGTTTTCGGGAGGGGGATGAGCAGTTCTTC.